The 22 T cell receptor beta chains listed next were all sequenced from one sample in a study of blood T cell repertoires in COVID-19. The method was immunoSEQ multiplex PCR; TCRdb's version includes in-frame clones alone and lacks a portion of them. The table includes under 100,000 clones, around 90% detected once. The specimen sequenced was peripheral blood. The receptors originated from a man aged 45-60 years with active COVID-19.

The CDR3 protein is CASSLGGGSSYNSPLHF. The CDR3 DNA reads as TGTGCCAGCAGCTTGGGGGGCGGGAGCTCCTATAATTCACCCCTCCACTTT. The V gene is TRBV5-4, the J gene TRBJ1-6, with TRBD1 as a possible D gene (5 bases). Trimming removed 0 bases from V and 0 bases from J, with 10 bases in between. Germline values: CDR1 SGHNT, CDR2 YYREEE (reference sequence). The CDR3 length is 17 residues.

The chain is built from TRBV6-2 or TRBV6-3 and TRBJ1-3; 7 bases align to TRBD1. Trimming took 5 bases from V and 0 from J; bases not matched to a gene: 1. From germline, CDR1 is MNHEY and CDR2 SVGEGT. The CDR3 is 14 residues long. CDR3 loop: CASSRTGSGNTIYF. CDR3 nucleotide sequence: TGTGCCAGCAGTCGGACAGGCTCTGGAAACACCATATATTTT.

J is TRBJ2-1 and V is TRBV11-2, with D unresolved. In germline, CDR1 is SGHAT, CDR2 FQNNGV. The CDR3 consists of 12 residues. V gave up 6 bases and J gave up 4 bases, with 7 bases separating them. The CDR3 DNA reads as TGTGCCAGCAGTCTAACGTACAATGAGCAGTTCTTC. It is translated as CASSLTYNEQFF. Filled out from reference TRBV11-2 and TRBJ2-1, the complete variable domain reads EAGVAQSPRYKIIEKRQSVAFWCNPISGHATLYWYQQILGQGPKLLIQFQNNGVVDDSQLPKDRFSAERLKGVDSTLKIQPAKLEDSAVYLCASSLTYNEQFFGPGTRLTVL.

The chain couples TRBV5-1 to TRBJ2-5; perhaps TRBD1 as D (5 bases). In germline, CDR1 is SGHRS, CDR2 YFSETQ. The CDR3 runs to 14 residues. The germline V and J ends were trimmed by 0 bases and 5 bases, with 11 bases remaining between them. This chain's CDR3 is CASSLGRAGETQYF. The CDR3 DNA follows: TGCGCCAGCAGCTTGGGCAGGGCAGGGGAGACCCAGTACTTC. The entire variable domain, with the rest obtained from reference TRBV5-1 and TRBJ2-5, is as follows: KAGVTQTPRYLIKTRGQQVTLSCSPISGHRSVSWYQQTPGQGLQFLFEYFSETQRNKGNFPGRFSGRQFSNSRSEMNVSTLELGDSALYLCASSLGRAGETQYFGPGTRLLVL.

This clone was seen only once. This sequence joins TRBV19 and TRBJ2-3; 13 bases fit TRBD2. V dropped 7 bases and J dropped 3; count of bases not matched to a gene: 7. This CDR3 region has 16 residues. The germline V gene has CDR1 LNHDA and CDR2 SQIVND (reference sequence). The CDR3 DNA sequence: TGTGCCAGTATTGGCCTGGGACTAGCGGGGACAGATACGCAGTATTTT. This gives the protein CASIGLGLAGTDTQYF.

J is TRBJ2-3 and V is TRBV11-2; possible D gene TRBD1, 6 bases. The germline V and J ends were trimmed by 2 bases and 7 bases, with 16 bases remaining between them. The CDR3 contains 15 residues. Germline V CDR1 and CDR2: SGHAT, FQNNGV. The CDR3 loop reads CASSLNPMDSYTQYF. DNA of the CDR3: TGTGCCAGCAGCTTAAACCCTATGGACAGCTATACGCAGTATTTT. Using reference TRBV11-2 and TRBJ2-3 for the parts outside the CDR3, the full variable domain is EAGVAQSPRYKIIEKRQSVAFWCNPISGHATLYWYQQILGQGPKLLIQFQNNGVVDDSQLPKDRFSAERLKGVDSTLKIQPAKLEDSAVYLCASSLNPMDSYTQYFGPGTRLTVL.

The rearrangement uses TRBV5-1 and TRBJ2-5; D is undetermined. The CDR3 consists of 16 residues. Looked up from germline, CDR1 is SGHRS and CDR2 is YFSETQ. The V end was cut by 0 bases, the J end by 2 bases, with 14 bases between. DNA of the CDR3: TGCGCCAGCAGCTTGGACAGATCCGCCTCACAAGAGACCCAGTACTTC. Translation: CASSLDRSASQETQYF.

This chain connects TRBV5-4 to TRBJ1-1; no clear D. V was shortened by 0 bases and J by 1 base, with 7 bases between the two germline ends. The germline V gene has CDR1 SGHNT and CDR2 YYREEE (reference sequence). CDR3 length: 14 residues. CDR3 DNA: TGTGCCAGCAGCTTGGATCGGGGGAACACTGAAGCTTTCTTT. Its translation is CASSLDRGNTEAFF.

The chain combines TRBV15 with TRBJ1-1, with TRBD1 matching over 9 bases. Per the germline V gene, CDR1 is LNHNV and CDR2 is YYDKDF (reference sequence). J was trimmed by 8 bases and V by 0 bases; bases with no gene match: 7. This CDR3 comprises 15 residues. The CDR3 DNA follows: TGTGCCACCAGCAGAGATGGAGGGACAGGGTTCGAAGCTTTCTTT. Residues: CATSRDGGTGFEAFF. The variable domain in full, with the rest retrieved from reference TRBV15 and TRBJ1-1, is DAMVIQNPRYQVTQFGKPVTLSCSQTLNHNVMYWYQQKSSQAPKLLFHYYDKDFNNEADTPDNFQSRRPNTSFCFLDIRSPGLGDTAMYLCATSRDGGTGFEAFFGQGTRLTVV.

J is TRBJ1-6 and V is TRBV7-8, with D unresolved. The CDR3 has 15 amino acids. Per germline, CDR1 SGHVS and CDR2 FQNEAQ. The V gene lost 5 bases and the J gene lost 2 bases, with 10 bases spanning the gap. DNA for the CDR3: TGTGCCAGCAGCCCTGGGGAGGCCTATAATTCACCCCTCCACTTT. Translation gives CASSPGEAYNSPLHF. The variable domain in full, completed from reference TRBV7-8 and TRBJ1-6, reads GAGVSQSPRYKVAKRGQDVALRCDPISGHVSLFWYQQALGQGPEFLTYFQNEAQLDKSGLPSDRFFAERPEGSVSTLKIQRTQQEDSAVYLCASSPGEAYNSPLHFGNGTRLTVT.

The chain joins TRBV10-3 to TRBJ2-3; TRBD2 aligns across 7 bases. The CDR3 spans 17 residues. V shed 0 bases, J shed 2 bases, and the junction held 8 bases outside the gene matches. The germline CDR1 and CDR2 sequences are ENHRY and SYGVKD. The CDR3 DNA reads TGTGCCATCAGTGAGTCGGAAGAGGGAGGGGACACAGATACGCAGTATTTT. Its translation: CAISESEEGGDTDTQYF.

The chain recombines TRBV19 with TRBJ2-5; TRBD2 matches 14 bases. The CDR3 covers 17 residues. V shed 5 bases, J shed 7 bases, and the junction held 12 bases outside the gene matches. The germline CDR1 and CDR2 sequences are LNHDA and SQIVND (reference sequence). The CDR3 loop reads CASSPGTSGGPEGTQYF. CDR3 in DNA: TGTGCCAGTAGTCCTGGGACTAGCGGGGGCCCCGAAGGGACCCAGTACTTC.

The chain employs TRBV24-1 and TRBJ2-3; TRBD1 agrees at 7 bases. The CDR3 runs 15 residues. The V segment lost 4 bases and the J segment 3 bases; nucleotides outside the gene matches: 6. In germline, CDR1 is KGHDR, CDR2 SFDVKD. CDR3 coding DNA: TGTGCCACCAGTGAACCCTACAGGGGAACAGATACGCAGTATTTT. Translating it yields CATSEPYRGTDTQYF.

The V call is TRBV7-9, the J call TRBJ2-3, with TRBD2 as a possible D gene (6 bases). V was shortened by 6 bases and J by 2 bases, with 18 bases between the two germline ends. CDR3 length equals 16 residues. Germline-derived CDR1 and CDR2 are SEHNR and FQNEAQ (reference sequence). The CDR3: CASSTGGAGFTDTQYF. In nucleotides, the CDR3 is TGTGCCAGCAGTACCGGTGGGGCGGGGTTCACAGATACGCAGTATTTT.

A remark on this clone: This specimen includes other DNA sequences encoding the same CDR3. V is TRBV19 and J is TRBJ1-5; no clear D gene. V was pared by 2 bases and J by 4 bases, with 6 bases between. This CDR3 region has 13 residues. The germline V gene encodes CDR1 LNHDA and CDR2 SQIVND (reference sequence). CDR3 nucleotides: TGTGCCAGTAGTATATCGGGGAATCAGCCCCAGCATTTT. Protein sequence: CASSISGNQPQHF.

The chain joins TRBV28 to TRBJ1-1; a possible D gene is TRBD1 (6 bases). The CDR3 runs to 15 residues. Trimming left V 5 bases short and J 3 bases short, with 16 bases between. Germline CDR1 reads MDHEN; CDR2 reads SYDVKM. DNA for the CDR3: TGTGCCAGCAGTGCCCCTCGGGACACGCACACTGAAGCTTTCTTT. Translation: CASSAPRDTHTEAFF.

This chain uses TRBV5-1 with TRBJ2-5; 8 bases are a match to TRBD1. Germline CDR1 is SGHRS and CDR2 is YFSETQ. With 1 base clipped from V and 0 bases from J, the junction kept 5 bases outside the gene matches. The CDR3 runs to 16 residues. DNA for the CDR3: TGCGCCAGCAGCTTGTTACAGGGGGTATACCAAGAGACCCAGTACTTC. Protein: CASSLLQGVYQETQYF.

V usage is TRBV6-6 and J usage is TRBJ1-2; possibly TRBD1 for D (5 bases). Looked up from germline, CDR1 is MNHNY and CDR2 is SVGAGI (reference sequence). The CDR3 consists of 14 residues. The V end was cut by 4 bases, the J end by 4 bases, with 13 bases between. The CDR3 nucleotides are TGTGCCAGCAGTTCCGCGGGGGTGATCTATGGCTACACCTTC. Its translation: CASSSAGVIYGYTF.

V usage is TRBV5-1 and J usage is TRBJ2-1; TRBD2 aligns across 9 bases. Trimming removed 5 bases from V and 0 bases from J; junction bases left unmatched: 0. CDR3 length equals 14 residues. CDR1 and CDR2 (germline): SGHRS, YFSETQ. CDR3 coding DNA: TGCGCCAGCAGTAGCGGGAGCTCCTACAATGAGCAGTTCTTC. It codes for CASSSGSSYNEQFF.

The chain couples TRBV19 to TRBJ1-5; 8 bases line up with TRBD1. The CDR3 is made up of 14 amino acids. Germline CDR1 and CDR2: LNHDA and SQIVND (reference sequence). The V and J ends lost 4 bases and 5 bases, in that order; junction bases with no gene match: 4. Here the CDR3 reads CASSKGTGYQPQHF. CDR3 in DNA: TGTGCCAGTAGTAAAGGGACAGGCTATCAGCCCCAGCATTTT.

The chain links TRBV11-3 to TRBJ1-3, with 9 bases fitting TRBD1. Germline V gene lookup returns CDR1 SGHNT and CDR2 YENEEA. V was clipped by 5 bases and J by 4 bases; unmatched bases: 9. This CDR3 has 16 residues. Written as DNA, the CDR3 is TGTGCCAGCAGCCTATTACAGGGGGCGCCGGGAAACACCATATATTTT. It yields the protein CASSLLQGAPGNTIYF.

This clone was detected once. V is TRBV19 and J is TRBJ2-1; 10 bases are a match to TRBD1. Losses at the gene ends were 2 bases for V and 8 bases for J; bases not matched to a gene: 6. The V gene's germline CDR1 is LNHDA and CDR2 SQIVND (reference sequence). The CDR3 is made up of 15 amino acids. The CDR3 DNA reads TGTGCCAGTAGTATATGGGACAGGGGTGGAGATGAGCAGTTCTTC. It codes for CASSIWDRGGDEQFF.